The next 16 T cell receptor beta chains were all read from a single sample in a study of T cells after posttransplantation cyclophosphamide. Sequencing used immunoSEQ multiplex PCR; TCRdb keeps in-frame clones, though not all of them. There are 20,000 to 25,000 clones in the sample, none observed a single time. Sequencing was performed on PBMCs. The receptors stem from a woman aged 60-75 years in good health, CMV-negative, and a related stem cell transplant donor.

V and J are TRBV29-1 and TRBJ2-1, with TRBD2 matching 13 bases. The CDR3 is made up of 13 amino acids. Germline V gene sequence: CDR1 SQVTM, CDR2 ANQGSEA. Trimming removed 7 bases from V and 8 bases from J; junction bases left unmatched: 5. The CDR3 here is CSARTSGSYEQFF. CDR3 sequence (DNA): TGCAGCGCCAGGACTAGCGGGAGTTATGAGCAGTTCTTC.

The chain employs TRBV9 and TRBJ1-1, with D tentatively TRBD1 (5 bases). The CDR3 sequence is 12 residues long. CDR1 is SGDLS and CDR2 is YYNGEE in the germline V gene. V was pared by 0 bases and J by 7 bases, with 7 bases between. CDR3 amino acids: CASSVVGGEAFF. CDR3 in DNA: TGTGCCAGCAGCGTAGTGGGGGGTGAAGCTTTCTTT. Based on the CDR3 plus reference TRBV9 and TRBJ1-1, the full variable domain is DSGVTQTPKHLITATGQRVTLRCSPRSGDLSVYWYQQSLDQGLQFLIQYYNGEERAKGNILERFSAQQFPDLHSELNLSSLELGDSALYFCASSVVGGEAFFGQGTRLTVV.

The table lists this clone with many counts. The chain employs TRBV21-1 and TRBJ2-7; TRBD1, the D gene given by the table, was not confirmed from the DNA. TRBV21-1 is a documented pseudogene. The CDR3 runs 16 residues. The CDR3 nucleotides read TGTGCCAGCAGCAAAGACGGCAGGTCTGGCTCCTACGAGCAGTACTTC. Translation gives CASSKDGRSGSYEQYF.

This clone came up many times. The CDR3 DNA sequence: TGTGCCACCCTCAGGGGCGCTCTCTACAATGAGCAGTTCTTC. Translated: CATLRGALYNEQFF. The V gene is TRBV21-1, the J gene TRBJ2-1; the table calls TRBD1, which could not be checked here. TRBV21-1 is recorded as a pseudogene. The CDR3 loop spans 14 amino acids.

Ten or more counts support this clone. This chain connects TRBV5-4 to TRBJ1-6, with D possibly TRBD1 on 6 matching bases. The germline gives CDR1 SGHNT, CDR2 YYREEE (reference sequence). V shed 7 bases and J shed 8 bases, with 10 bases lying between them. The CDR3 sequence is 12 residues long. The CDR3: CASGRQDSPLHF. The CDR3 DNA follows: TGTGCCAGCGGTCGACAGGATTCACCCCTCCACTTT.

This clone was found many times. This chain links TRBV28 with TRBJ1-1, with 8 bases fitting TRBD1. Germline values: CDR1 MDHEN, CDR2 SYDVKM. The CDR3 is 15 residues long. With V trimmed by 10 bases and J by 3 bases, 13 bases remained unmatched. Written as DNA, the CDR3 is TGTGCCACCGCAACCCTGGACAGGGCATACACTGAAGCTTTCTTT. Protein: CATATLDRAYTEAFF.

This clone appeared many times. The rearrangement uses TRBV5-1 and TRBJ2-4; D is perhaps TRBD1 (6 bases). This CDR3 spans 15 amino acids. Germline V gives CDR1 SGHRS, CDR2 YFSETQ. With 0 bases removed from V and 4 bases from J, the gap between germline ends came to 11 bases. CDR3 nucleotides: TGCGCCAGCAGCTTGGGAGTGGACAGTAAAAACATTCAGTACTTC. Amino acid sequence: CASSLGVDSKNIQYF.

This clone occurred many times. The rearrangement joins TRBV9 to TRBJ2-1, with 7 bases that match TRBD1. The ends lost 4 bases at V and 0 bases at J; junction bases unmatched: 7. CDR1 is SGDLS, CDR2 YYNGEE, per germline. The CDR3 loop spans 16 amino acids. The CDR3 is CASSSEGAPSYNEQFF. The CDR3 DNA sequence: TGTGCCAGCAGCTCCGAGGGGGCGCCCTCCTACAATGAGCAGTTCTTC.

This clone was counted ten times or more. As DNA, the CDR3 is TGTGCCAGCCTTACCCTGGGAGGGGTGAGGGGACCCCAGCATTTT. Protein product: CASLTLGGVRGPQHF. The chain uses TRBV28 and TRBJ1-5; D may be TRBD1 (5 bases). Deletions cut 8 bases from V and 10 bases from J, with 24 bases between. The CDR3 totals 15 residues. Germline CDR1 MDHEN, CDR2 SYDVKM.

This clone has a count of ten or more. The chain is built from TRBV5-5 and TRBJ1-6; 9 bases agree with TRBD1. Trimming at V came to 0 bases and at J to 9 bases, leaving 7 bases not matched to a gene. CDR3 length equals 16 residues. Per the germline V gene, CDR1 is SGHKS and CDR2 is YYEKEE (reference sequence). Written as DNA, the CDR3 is TGTGCCAGCAGCTTGGCCTGGACAGGGGATACTTCACCCCTCCACTTT. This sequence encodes CASSLAWTGDTSPLHF.

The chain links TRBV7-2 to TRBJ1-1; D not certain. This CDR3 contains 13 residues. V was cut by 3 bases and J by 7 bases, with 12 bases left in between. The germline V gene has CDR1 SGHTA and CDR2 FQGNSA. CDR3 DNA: TGTGCCAGCAGCTTTTCCAAAAGCGGTGAAGCTTTCTTT. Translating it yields CASSFSKSGEAFF.

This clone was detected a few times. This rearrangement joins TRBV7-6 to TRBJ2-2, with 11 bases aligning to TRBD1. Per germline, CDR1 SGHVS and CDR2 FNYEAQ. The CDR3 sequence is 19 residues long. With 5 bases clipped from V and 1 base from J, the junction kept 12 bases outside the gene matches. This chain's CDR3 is CASSPSGQGVFRNTGELFF. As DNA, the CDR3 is TGTGCCAGCAGCCCGTCGGGACAGGGGGTTTTCAGGAACACCGGGGAGCTGTTTTTT.

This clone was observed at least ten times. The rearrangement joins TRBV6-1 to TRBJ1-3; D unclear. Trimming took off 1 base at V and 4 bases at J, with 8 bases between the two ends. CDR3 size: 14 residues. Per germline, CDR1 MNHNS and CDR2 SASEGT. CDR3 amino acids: CASSEGSTGNTIYF. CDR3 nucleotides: TGTGCCAGCAGTGAAGGCAGTACCGGAAACACCATATATTTT.

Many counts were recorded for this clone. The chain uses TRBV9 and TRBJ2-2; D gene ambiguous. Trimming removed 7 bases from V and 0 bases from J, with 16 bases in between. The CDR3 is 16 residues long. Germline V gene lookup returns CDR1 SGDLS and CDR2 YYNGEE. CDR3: CASSKGANSNTGELFF. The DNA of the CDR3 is TGTGCCAGCTCAAAAGGAGCCAATTCGAACACCGGGGAGCTGTTTTTT.

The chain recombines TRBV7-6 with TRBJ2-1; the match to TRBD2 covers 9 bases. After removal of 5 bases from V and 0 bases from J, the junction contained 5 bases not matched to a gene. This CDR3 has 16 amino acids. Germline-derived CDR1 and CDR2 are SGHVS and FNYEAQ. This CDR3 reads CASSPRLAASYNEQFF. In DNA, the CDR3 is TGTGCCAGCAGCCCAAGACTAGCGGCCTCCTACAATGAGCAGTTCTTC.

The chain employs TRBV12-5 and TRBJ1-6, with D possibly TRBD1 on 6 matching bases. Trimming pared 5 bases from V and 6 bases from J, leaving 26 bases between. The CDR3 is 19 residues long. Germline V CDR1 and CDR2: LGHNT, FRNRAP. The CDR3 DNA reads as TGTGCTAGTGGTACCCCCTCCCCAGGGGAACCAAGGGGTAATTCACCCCTCCACTTT. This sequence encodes CASGTPSPGEPRGNSPLHF.